This T cell receptor beta chain came from a study of CD8 T cells in Susac syndrome. General study results and limits: By the study's own acknowledgment, its TCR sequencing and HLA analysis included relatively few individuals.

Reverse transcription of 0.5 to 1 ug RNA was performed with random hexamers. Amplification of TCR beta CDR3 was carried out by immunoSEQ multiplex PCR, which covered 54 Vbeta and 13 Jbeta segments. MiXCR, run by TCRdb on the immunoSEQ multiplex PCR reads, gives a single entry per CDR3 protein. The sample includes under 200,000 distinct CDR3 sequences, 80% to 95% of them seen just once. With regard to this clonotype: Its specificity is not known.

CDR3 length equals 13 residues. Per germline, CDR1 SGHTA and CDR2 FQGNSA. J was trimmed by 5 bases and V by 7 bases; bases with no gene match: 4. Healthy donors acted as controls, with matching for age and sex. TEMRA cells were FACS-enriched, while CD8+ and CD4+ T cells were negatively isolated. Material for sequencing was CD4+ T cells from PBMCs. This clonotype was sampled from a human donor in good health. This sequence joins TRBV7-2 and TRBJ2-4; 8 nucleotides agree with TRBD1. Written as DNA, the CDR3 is TGTGCCAGCAATGGACAGGGCCAAAACATTCAGTACTTC. This sequence encodes CASNGQGQNIQYF.